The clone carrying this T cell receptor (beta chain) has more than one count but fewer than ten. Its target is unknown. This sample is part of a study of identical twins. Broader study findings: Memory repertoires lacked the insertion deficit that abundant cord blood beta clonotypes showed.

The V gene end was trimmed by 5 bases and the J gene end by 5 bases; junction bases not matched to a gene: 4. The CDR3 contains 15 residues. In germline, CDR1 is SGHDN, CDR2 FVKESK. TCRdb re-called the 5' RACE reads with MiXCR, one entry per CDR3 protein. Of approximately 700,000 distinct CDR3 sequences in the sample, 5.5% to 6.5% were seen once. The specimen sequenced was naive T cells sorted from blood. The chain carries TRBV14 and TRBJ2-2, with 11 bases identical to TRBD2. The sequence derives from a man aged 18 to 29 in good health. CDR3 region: CASSYRLAGTGELFF. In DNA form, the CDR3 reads TGTGCCAGCAGCTATCGACTAGCGGGAACCGGGGAGCTGTTTTTT. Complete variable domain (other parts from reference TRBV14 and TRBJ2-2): EAGVTQFPSHSVIEKGQTVTLRCDPISGHDNLYWYRRVMGKEIKFLLHFVKESKQDESGMPNNRFLAERTGGTYSTLKVQPAELEDSGVYFCASSYRLAGTGELFFGEGSRLTVL.